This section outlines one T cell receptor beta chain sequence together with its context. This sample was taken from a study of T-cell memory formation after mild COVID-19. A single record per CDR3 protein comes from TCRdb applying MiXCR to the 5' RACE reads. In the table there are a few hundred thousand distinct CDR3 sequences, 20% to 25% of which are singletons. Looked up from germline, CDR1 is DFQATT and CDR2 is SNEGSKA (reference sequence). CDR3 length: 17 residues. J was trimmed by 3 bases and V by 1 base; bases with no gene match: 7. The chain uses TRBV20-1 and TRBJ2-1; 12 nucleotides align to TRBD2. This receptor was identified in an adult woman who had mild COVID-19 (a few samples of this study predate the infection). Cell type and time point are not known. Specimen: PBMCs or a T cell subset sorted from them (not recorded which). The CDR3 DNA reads TGCAGTGCTAGAGTACTAGCGGGAGGTTTAGGCTACAATGAGCAGTTCTTC. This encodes CSARVLAGGLGYNEQFF.